This T cell receptor (beta chain) was retrieved from a study of cytomegalovirus exposure and HLA in healthy donors. The overall study: Per a later analysis, the roughly 680 first-cohort and fewer than 150 validation repertoires shared one platform.

The length of the CDR3 is 16 residues. CDR1 is MGHRA and CDR2 is YSYEKL in the germline V gene. Trimming cost V 3 bases and J 1 base; bases outside gene matches: 6. TCRdb's table, derived via immunoSEQ multiplex PCR, lists solely in-frame clones and lacks some. The sample yields under 150,000 clones, roughly 86% seen once. Sequencing was performed on PBMCs. The chain recombines TRBV4-1 with TRBJ2-5, with TRBD1 identical over 9 bases. The sequence was collected from a woman aged 25-40 years in good health and CMV-seronegative. The CDR3 coding sequence is TGCGCCAGCAGCCACTACGGACAGGGGCTCCAAGAGACCCAGTACTTC. Protein sequence: CASSHYGQGLQETQYF.